Each of the 24 T cell receptor beta chains below was sequenced from the same sample in a study of cytomegalovirus exposure and HLA in healthy donors. Vbeta (60) and Jbeta (13) primers were used in the PCR. The data were produced by immunoSEQ multiplex PCR, yet TCRdb's version contains in-frame clones alone and is incomplete. The data contain around 130,000 clones, 75% to 90% of them singletons. Specimen: PBMCs. All receptors derive from a man aged 40-50 years in good health and CMV-seronegative.

The rearrangement links TRBV6-6 to TRBJ1-1; D call uncertain. V dropped 8 bases and J dropped 11 bases, with 15 bases sitting between them. Germline V lookup: CDR1 MNHNY, CDR2 SVGAGI (reference sequence). The CDR3 runs to 11 residues. CDR3 amino acids: CASDERERAFF. CDR3 in DNA: TGTGCCAGCGACGAACGGGAAAGGGCTTTCTTT.

The V gene is TRBV5-1, the J gene TRBJ2-3, with TRBD1 identical over 9 bases. Germline values: CDR1 SGHRS, CDR2 YFSETQ. CDR3 length: 17 amino acids. The ends lost 4 bases at V and 0 bases at J; junction bases unmatched: 9. CDR3 sequence: CASSISPTGGSTDTQYF. CDR3 coding DNA: TGCGCCAGCAGCATCAGCCCGACAGGGGGTAGCACAGATACGCAGTATTTT. Looking up the rest from reference TRBV5-1 and TRBJ2-3 gives the full variable domain: KAGVTQTPRYLIKTRGQQVTLSCSPISGHRSVSWYQQTPGQGLQFLFEYFSETQRNKGNFPGRFSGRQFSNSRSEMNVSTLELGDSALYLCASSISPTGGSTDTQYFGPGTRLTVL.

This clone has only a few counts. V and J are TRBV28 and TRBJ1-1; 12 nucleotides align to TRBD1. Germline CDR1 and CDR2: MDHEN and SYDVKM. The CDR3 sequence is 15 residues long. J lost 4 bases, V lost 5 bases, and 5 bases had no gene match. CDR3 loop: CASSRPGQGATEAFF. The DNA for the CDR3 is TGTGCCAGCAGTCGACCGGGACAGGGGGCCACTGAAGCTTTCTTT.

This clone has a single count. The V and J genes are TRBV30 and TRBJ1-6; D perhaps matches TRBD1 (5 bases). This CDR3 spans 13 amino acids. V was trimmed by 2 bases and J by 6 bases, leaving 8 bases between them. The germline V gene encodes CDR1 GTSNPN and CDR2 SVGIG (reference sequence). The CDR3 reads CAWSLQGNSPLHF. DNA of the CDR3: TGTGCCTGGAGTCTCCAGGGTAATTCACCCCTCCACTTT.

This clone occurred a few times. The CDR3 bases are TGTGCCAGTAGTATATCCAGCGGGGCCCTCAATGAGCAGTTCTTC. Protein product: CASSISSGALNEQFF. The chain employs TRBV19 and TRBJ2-1; 7 bases agree with TRBD2. The V segment lost 2 bases and the J segment 6 bases; nucleotides outside the gene matches: 7. Looked up from germline, CDR1 is LNHDA and CDR2 is SQIVND (reference sequence). CDR3 length: 15 residues. The full variable domain, with the rest looked up from reference TRBV19 and TRBJ2-1, is DGGITQSPKYLFRKEGQNVTLSCEQNLNHDAMYWYRQDPGQGLRLIYYSQIVNDFQKGDIAEGYSVSREKKESFPLTVTSAQKNPTAFYLCASSISSGALNEQFFGPGTRLTVL.

The V call is TRBV5-1, the J call TRBJ2-3, with D perhaps TRBD2 (6 bases). Trimming took off 6 bases at V and 0 bases at J, with 11 bases between the two ends. The CDR3 has 14 amino acids. Germline V gene lookup returns CDR1 SGHRS and CDR2 YFSETQ. The CDR3 region is CASTGLTSTDTQYF. DNA of the CDR3: TGCGCCAGCACCGGACTAACTAGCACAGATACGCAGTATTTT. Full variable domain (rest looked up from reference TRBV5-1 and TRBJ2-3): KAGVTQTPRYLIKTRGQQVTLSCSPISGHRSVSWYQQTPGQGLQFLFEYFSETQRNKGNFPGRFSGRQFSNSRSEMNVSTLELGDSALYLCASTGLTSTDTQYFGPGTRLTVL.

For the CDR3, the DNA is TGTGCCAGCAGCGTAGGAGCCGGGTCTAATGAAAAACTGTTTTTT. Amino acids: CASSVGAGSNEKLFF. The J gene is TRBJ1-4, the V gene TRBV9; D unresolved. The CDR3 contains 15 residues. Germline CDR1 is SGDLS and CDR2 is YYNGEE. V was clipped by 0 bases and J by 3 bases, with 9 bases between them.

The genes are TRBV28 and TRBJ1-2; TRBD1 matches at 8 bases. The germline V gene has CDR1 MDHEN and CDR2 SYDVKM. The CDR3 has 14 residues. The ends lost 6 bases at V and 8 bases at J; junction bases unmatched: 11. Written as DNA, the CDR3 is TGTGCCAGCAGCTCTCATCAGGGGGCTAACGGCTACACCTTC. Protein product: CASSSHQGANGYTF.

The CDR3 DNA reads TGTGCCAGCAGTGAAAGGTTCGGGAGAGGATACAATGAGCAGTTCTTC. The encoded protein is CASSERFGRGYNEQFF. The chain links TRBV6-1 to TRBJ2-1; D is possibly TRBD2 (6 bases). The CDR3 is 16 residues long. The V end was cut by 2 bases, the J end by 4 bases, with 15 bases between. The germline V gene encodes CDR1 MNHNS and CDR2 SASEGT.

V and J are TRBV5-4 and TRBJ2-7; TRBD1 aligns across 9 bases. Per the germline V gene, CDR1 is SGHNT and CDR2 is YYREEE (reference sequence). The length of the CDR3 is 15 residues. Trimming cost V 3 bases and J 5 bases; bases outside gene matches: 9. The CDR3 is CASSSLGTGRDEQYF. The DNA of the CDR3 is TGTGCCAGCAGCTCGCTCGGGACAGGGCGGGACGAGCAGTACTTC.

The V gene is TRBV2, the J gene TRBJ1-1; 7 bases align to TRBD1. The V segment lost 7 bases and the J segment 7 bases; nucleotides outside the gene matches: 9. The CDR3 consists of 13 residues. Germline CDR1 reads SNHLY; CDR2 reads FYNNEI. The CDR3 DNA sequence: TGTGCCAGCATTAAAGACAGGGAACGTGAAGCTTTCTTT. It specifies CASIKDREREAFF. The variable domain in full, with the rest retrieved from reference TRBV2 and TRBJ1-1, is EPEVTQTPSHQVTQMGQEVILRCVPISNHLYFYWYRQILGQKVEFLVSFYNNEISEKSEIFDDQFSVERPDGSNFTLKIRSTKLEDSAMYFCASIKDREREAFFGQGTRLTVV.

This chain links TRBV10-3 with TRBJ1-1; 8 bases agree with TRBD1. The V gene end was trimmed by 6 bases and the J gene end by 3 bases; junction bases not matched to a gene: 3. The CDR3 is made up of 13 amino acids. The germline V gene encodes CDR1 ENHRY and CDR2 SYGVKD. The chain's CDR3 is CAIRGQADTEAFF. In DNA form, the CDR3 reads TGTGCCATCAGGGGACAGGCGGACACTGAAGCTTTCTTT.

This clone was found once. The same CDR3 arises from other DNA sequences in this sample as well. The chain joins TRBV7-8 to TRBJ2-6; D possibly corresponds to TRBD1 (6 bases). CDR1 SGHVS and CDR2 FQNEAQ come from the germline V gene. The V gene lost 4 bases and the J gene lost 0 bases, with 13 bases spanning the gap. The CDR3 length is 17 residues. Here the CDR3 DNA reads TGTGCCAGCAGCTACTGGGACATAAGCTCTGGGGCCAACGTCCTGACTTTC. It codes for CASSYWDISSGANVLTF.

This chain connects TRBV11-2 to TRBJ2-7; the match to TRBD1 covers 8 bases. Germline values: CDR1 SGHAT, CDR2 FQNNGV. The CDR3 contains 14 residues. Losses at the gene ends were 7 bases for V and 2 bases for J; bases not matched to a gene: 7. CDR3 region: CASTGTGGTYEQYF. Here the CDR3 DNA reads TGTGCCAGCACCGGGACAGGCGGTACCTACGAGCAGTACTTC.

The gene calls are TRBV7-3 and TRBJ2-7; TRBD1 matches 7 bases. Germline V gene sequence: CDR1 SGHTA, CDR2 FQGTGA. The V and J ends lost 5 bases and 2 bases, in that order; junction bases with no gene match: 9. The CDR3 consists of 15 residues. CDR3 region: CASSPSSGQTYEQYF. For the CDR3, the DNA is TGTGCCAGCAGCCCCTCATCGGGACAGACCTACGAGCAGTACTTC.

This clone showed up just once. J is TRBJ1-2 and V is TRBV7-2, with 7 positions matching TRBD1. V was pared by 0 bases and J by 5 bases, with 6 bases of the junction left unmatched. Germline V gives CDR1 SGHTA, CDR2 FQGNSA. The CDR3 is 15 residues long. The CDR3: CASSLAPGGKYGYTF. The CDR3 bases are TGTGCCAGCAGCTTAGCACCAGGGGGGAAATATGGCTACACCTTC.

In its sample, this clone was seen a few times. The chain joins TRBV4-2 to TRBJ1-3, with TRBD1 identical over 8 bases. CDR1 is LGHNA, CDR2 YNFKEQ, per germline. The CDR3 runs to 19 residues. The V and J ends lost 1 base and 2 bases, in that order; junction bases with no gene match: 13. Here the CDR3 reads CASSQGWETGVLTGNTIYF. In DNA, the CDR3 is TGTGCCAGCAGCCAAGGGTGGGAGACAGGGGTTCTAACTGGAAACACCATATATTTT.

This chain connects TRBV7-6 to TRBJ1-3; D is possibly TRBD1 (5 bases). Trimming took off 5 bases at V and 4 bases at J, with 18 bases between the two ends. The CDR3 is 16 residues long. Germline CDR1 and CDR2: SGHVS and FNYEAQ. CDR3 sequence (DNA): TGTGCCAGCAGCCCCCAGCAGGGCTCCAAAGGAAACACCATATATTTT. Translation: CASSPQQGSKGNTIYF.

The chain links TRBV5-1 to TRBJ2-1, with 7 bases aligning to TRBD1. Trimming at V came to 5 bases and at J to 13 bases, leaving 9 bases not matched to a gene. This CDR3 is 12 amino acids long. Germline CDR1 SGHRS, CDR2 YFSETQ. CDR3 nucleotide sequence: TGCGCCAGCAGGAGTACAGGGGATAGCCAGTTCTTC. The encoded protein is CASRSTGDSQFF.

This chain links TRBV2 with TRBJ1-2, with TRBD1 identical over 9 bases. The CDR3 totals 14 residues. J gave up 4 bases and V 6 bases, and 6 bases lay outside the gene matches. Germline V CDR1 and CDR2: SNHLY, FYNNEI. For the CDR3, the DNA is TGTGCCAGCAGAGGGGACAGGGATACCTATGGCTACACCTTC. This encodes CASRGDRDTYGYTF.

The chain recombines TRBV11-3 with TRBJ2-7; 12 positions agree with TRBD2. J gave up 6 bases and V 5 bases, and 11 bases lay outside the gene matches. The CDR3 is 16 amino acids. Germline CDR1 reads SGHNT; CDR2 reads YENEEA. The DNA of the CDR3 is TGTGCCAGCAGCCCCCGAACTAGCGGGGGGTCCCCCGAGCAGTACTTC. Translation gives CASSPRTSGGSPEQYF.

V and J are TRBV11-2 and TRBJ1-2, with a possible D match to TRBD1 (6 bases). Per germline, CDR1 SGHAT and CDR2 FQNNGV. This CDR3 is 13 amino acids long. V was shortened by 2 bases and J by 7 bases, with 11 bases between the two germline ends. DNA for the CDR3: TGTGCCAGCAGCTTACCAGGGGCCTCTGGCTACACCTTC. This sequence encodes CASSLPGASGYTF.

The rearrangement joins TRBV25-1 to TRBJ2-1, with no clear D. CDR1 and CDR2 (germline): MGHDK, SYGVNS. The CDR3 is 16 residues long. Trimming shortened V by 3 bases and J by 4 bases, and 16 bases separated the two germline ends. Here the CDR3 DNA reads TGTGCCAGCAGTGATATAGTGTCTACTACATACAATGAGCAGTTCTTC. This gives the protein CASSDIVSTTYNEQFF.

J is TRBJ2-3 and V is TRBV6-6; TRBD1 matches 8 bases. J lost 3 bases, V lost 6 bases, and 8 bases had no gene match. The CDR3 spans 15 residues. Germline assignment: CDR1 MNHNY and CDR2 SVGAGI (reference sequence). The CDR3 protein is CASSSGQGETDTQYF. The CDR3 DNA follows: TGTGCCAGCAGCTCCGGACAGGGCGAGACAGATACGCAGTATTTT.